These 13 T cell receptor beta chains originate from one sample sequenced in a study of PD-1 blockade in mismatch repair-deficient tumors. Clones were sequenced by immunoSEQ multiplex PCR, and TCRdb holds only the in-frame ones, with some missing. Of about 120,000 clones detected, about 85% appear once; the ten largest clones hold about 13%. Sequencing was performed on peripheral blood, taken 44 weeks after starting pembrolizumab. The receptor source for this set is an adult with mismatch repair-deficient cancer.

V and J are TRBV30 and TRBJ2-3, with no clear D. V lost 2 bases and J lost 6, with 3 bases in between. This CDR3 has 10 amino acids. The germline V gene has CDR1 GTSNPN and CDR2 SVGIG (reference sequence). CDR3 nucleotide sequence: TGTGCCTGGAGTCGGGATACGCAGTATTTT. It translates to CAWSRDTQYF.

This clone has only one observation. The V call is TRBV5-8, the J call TRBJ2-2, with 10 bases matching TRBD2. CDR1 and CDR2 from the germline V gene are SGHTS and YDEGEE. V gave up 1 base and J gave up 7 bases; unmatched junction bases: 7. The CDR3 runs to 16 residues. The CDR3 here is CASSLTLAGVDGELFF. DNA for the CDR3: TGTGCCAGCAGCTTGACTCTAGCGGGAGTGGACGGGGAGCTGTTTTTT.

The chain joins TRBV11-3 to TRBJ2-3, with D hard to call. The germline V gene has CDR1 SGHNT and CDR2 YENEEA. V lost 0 bases and J 4 bases, leaving 14 bases between the germline ends. The CDR3 is 16 amino acids. The CDR3: CASSLDVGLAPDTQYF. DNA for the CDR3: TGTGCCAGCAGCTTAGATGTGGGTCTTGCGCCAGATACGCAGTATTTT.

This chain uses TRBV7-6 with TRBJ2-7; 10 bases agree with TRBD2. Germline trimming cut 2 bases from V and 7 bases from J; bases unmatched to any gene: 5. Germline loops: CDR1 SGHVS, CDR2 FNYEAQ. The CDR3 length is 14 residues. The CDR3, as DNA: TGTGCCAGCAGCTTACTAGCGGGAGCGTCTGAGCAGTACTTC. This translates into CASSLLAGASEQYF. The whole variable domain, remainder taken from reference TRBV7-6 and TRBJ2-7, is GAGVSQSPRYKVTKRGQDVALRCDPISGHVSLYWYRQALGQGPEFLTYFNYEAQQDKSGLPNDRFSAERPEGSISTLTIQRTEQRDSAMYRCASSLLAGASEQYFGPGTRLTVT.

V is TRBV7-2 and J is TRBJ2-7; no clear D. Trimming cost V 1 base and J 3 bases, with 10 bases left between them. Germline CDR1 SGHTA, CDR2 FQGNSA. CDR3 length: 14 amino acids. The CDR3 region is CASSLDLVVYEQYF. CDR3 in DNA: TGTGCCAGCAGCTTAGATTTAGTAGTCTACGAGCAGTACTTC.

V and J are TRBV4-1 and TRBJ2-1, with 7 bases aligning to TRBD2. V gave up 5 bases and J gave up 6 bases; unmatched junction bases: 10. The CDR3 loop spans 15 amino acids. CDR1 and CDR2 from the germline V gene are MGHRA and YSYEKL. CDR3 protein: CASSNSRERGNEQFF. In DNA form, the CDR3 reads TGCGCCAGCAGCAACTCGCGGGAGAGGGGCAATGAGCAGTTCTTC.

The count of this clone is one. The chain joins TRBV11-2 to TRBJ1-4, with D maybe TRBD1 (6 bases). Per the germline V gene, CDR1 is SGHAT and CDR2 is FQNNGV. The CDR3 totals 15 residues. Trimming pared 3 bases from V and 5 bases from J, leaving 13 bases between. The CDR3 sequence is CASSLNREINEKLFF. The CDR3 DNA is TGTGCCAGCAGCTTGAACAGGGAGATCAATGAAAAACTGTTTTTT.

The chain carries TRBV28 and TRBJ2-7, with a weak D call TRBD1 (6 bases). Per germline, CDR1 MDHEN and CDR2 SYDVKM. This CDR3 has 16 residues. Between the trimmed V and J ends, which lost 3 bases and 9 bases, there was a span of 24 bases. The CDR3 spells CASSLVGSIQGIVQYF. The CDR3 bases are TGTGCCAGCAGTTTGGTTGGGTCCATACAGGGTATAGTGCAGTACTTC.

This chain connects TRBV30 to TRBJ2-3; the D is unclear. The CDR3 runs 15 residues. Germline V gives CDR1 GTSNPN, CDR2 SVGIG (reference sequence). The V end was cut by 1 base, the J end by 0 bases, with 11 bases between. This CDR3 reads CAWSETRGSTDTQYF. For the CDR3, the DNA is TGTGCCTGGAGTGAGACTCGTGGTAGCACAGATACGCAGTATTTT.

The V call is TRBV13, the J call TRBJ1-2; D possibly corresponds to TRBD1 (6 bases). Trimming shortened V by 5 bases and J by 8 bases, and 18 bases separated the two germline ends. The CDR3 spans 14 residues. Germline-derived CDR1 and CDR2 are PRHDT and FYEKMQ (reference sequence). CDR3 amino acids: CASSLRTDYWGYTF. The CDR3 DNA sequence: TGTGCCAGCAGCCTAAGGACAGACTACTGGGGCTACACCTTC.

The chain is built from TRBV7-2 and TRBJ2-4, with D perhaps TRBD1 or TRBD2 (6 bases each). The V end lost 5 bases, the J end lost 0 bases, and 17 bases lay between the germline ends. The CDR3 is 17 amino acids. The germline gives CDR1 SGHTA, CDR2 FQGNSA. Here the CDR3 reads CASSTTRGGLAKNIQYF. DNA for the CDR3: TGTGCCAGCAGCACAACTAGAGGGGGGTTAGCCAAAAACATTCAGTACTTC.

In this sample, this clone turned up a few times. V is TRBV7-3 and J is TRBJ2-7; 7 positions match TRBD1. From germline, CDR1 is SGHTA and CDR2 FQGTGA. CDR3 length: 14 residues. V lost 5 bases to trimming and J lost 2 bases; unmatched junction nucleotides: 6. CDR3 in DNA: TGTGCCAGCAGCCCCCCGGACAGGACCTACGAGCAGTACTTC. Protein sequence: CASSPPDRTYEQYF.

The V gene is TRBV4-1, the J gene TRBJ2-3; D is undetermined. CDR1 and CDR2 (germline): MGHRA, YSYEKL. Trimming took 4 bases from V and 0 from J, leaving 5 bases between them. The CDR3 has 13 residues. The CDR3 spells CASSLRSTDTQYF. The CDR3 DNA is TGCGCCAGCAGCCTTCGAAGCACAGATACGCAGTATTTT.